This T cell receptor (beta chain) was sequenced for a study of T-cell reconstitution after alpha-beta-depleted transplantation in children (dated by TCRdb to the mid-2010s). Study-wide context: The study quantitatively tracked T-cell immune reconstitution after TCRalphabeta/CD19-depleted allogeneic hematopoietic cell transplantation in children using TCR repertoire profiling. Overall study results and their limits: Hyperexpanded clone frequencies declined over subsequent months; after one year, T-cell counts and TCRbeta diversity were mostly attributed to newly produced T cells. The apparently early alphabetaT-cell count recovery about two months after transplant was reportedly dependent on only several hundred rapidly expanded clones derived from non-depleted graft cells. In some patients, high TCRbeta diversity at day 60 was attributed to recipient T cells and intrathymic progenitors that had survived conditioning.

This sample's treatment or condition label indicates: allogeneic hematopoietic cell transplantation with graft depleted of TCRalphabeta T cells and CD19 B cells. TCRalphabeta/CD19-depleted allogeneic hematopoietic cell grafts were given to the transplant recipients, all of whom were children. The library was built by means of PCR. Sequencing was performed on an Illumina HiSeq 2500. Molecular barcoding was employed in the preparation of TCR libraries, with unique molecular identifiers being used to normalize TCRbeta repertoire quantification. TCRdb passed the public sequencing reads through fastp at Q25 and MiXCR, retaining productive beta sequences. When rows share a CDR3 protein, they turn into one entry using the most common DNA and genes. A total of about 58,000 distinct CDR3 sequences appear in this sample, approximately 43% of them only once. About 98% of the sample is in the top ten clones.

From its cysteine to its phenylalanine, the CDR3 spans 11 amino acids. The only DNA kept is the CDR3, 33 bases in frame from the first base. The junction shows trimming of 6 bases on V and 7 bases on J, plus 8 bases between the germline ends. CDR1 and CDR2, per the germline V gene, are SGHRS and YFSETQ. A remark on this clonotype: The target of this receptor is not known. Base-call qualities are not available, and no considerably larger clone is one nucleotide away.

This specimen was PBMCs, mostly from graft donor cells, taken 360 days after TCRalphabeta/CD19-depleted stem cell transplant. The rearranged chain carries TRBV5-1 and TRBJ2-1; the D gene cannot be resolved reliably. The clonotype was recovered from a male patient between 5 and 17 years old who had a stem cell transplant for acute lymphoblastic leukemia, so the T cells may come from the graft donor. The sequenced DNA is TGCGCCAGCACCAATGGGAATGAGCAGTTCTTC. Protein translation: CASTNGNEQFF.